Presented here are 5 T cell receptor beta chains from one specimen sequenced in a study of blood T cell repertoires in COVID-19. The assay was immunoSEQ multiplex PCR, and TCRdb's table has in-frame clones only and misses some. This sample has some 150,000 clones, with over 60% found just once. Sequencing input: peripheral blood. The receptors stem from a man aged 80 or over with acute or convalescent COVID-19.

The chain combines TRBV19 with TRBJ2-3; possibly TRBD1 for D (6 bases). Trimming took 3 bases from V and 5 from J, leaving 9 bases between them. The V gene's germline CDR1 is LNHDA and CDR2 SQIVND (reference sequence). The CDR3 extends over 13 amino acids. CDR3 coding DNA: TGTGCCAGTAGTATCCTAGGGGGAGATACGCAGTATTTT. Protein: CASSILGGDTQYF.

The chain has TRBV3-1 (or the pseudogene TRBV3-2) and TRBJ1-1; the D gene is possibly TRBD1 (6 bases). The germline V and J ends were trimmed by 3 bases and 3 bases, with 11 bases remaining between them. The CDR3 has 14 amino acids. From germline, CDR1 is LGHDT and CDR2 YNNKEL (reference sequence). The CDR3 loop is CASSHGGAHTEAFF. CDR3 nucleotides: TGTGCCAGCAGCCATGGGGGGGCTCACACTGAAGCTTTCTTT.

CDR3 in DNA: TGTGCCAGCACCATAGCGGATTTGGGGGGGGCCAGAGATACGCAGTATTTT. This translates into CASTIADLGGARDTQYF. The chain carries TRBV3-1 (or the pseudogene TRBV3-2) and TRBJ2-3; a weak D match, TRBD2 (7 bases). Germline V gene data show CDR1 as LGHDT and CDR2 as YNNKEL (reference sequence). V gave up 7 bases and J gave up 5 bases, with 25 bases separating them. This CDR3 comprises 17 residues.

This chain joins TRBV6-5 and TRBJ1-2; possible D gene TRBD1, 5 bases. CDR3 size: 16 residues. V was shortened by 0 bases and J by 5 bases, with 16 bases between the two germline ends. Germline V gives CDR1 MNHEY, CDR2 SVGAGI. DNA of the CDR3: TGTGCCAGCAGTTACTCGATAGCCCGGGGGGGGTATGGCTACACCTTC. It specifies CASSYSIARGGYGYTF.

The rearrangement links TRBV14 to TRBJ1-2; perhaps TRBD1 as D (5 bases). In germline, CDR1 is SGHDN, CDR2 FVKESK. The CDR3 consists of 13 residues. Deletions cut 0 bases from V and 6 bases from J, with 8 bases between. CDR3 coding DNA: TGTGCCAGCAGCCAAGAAGGGGCGGATGGCTACACCTTC. The encoded protein is CASSQEGADGYTF.